This T cell receptor (beta chain) was obtained from a study of shared clonotypes between healthy human individuals. Findings and caveats of the study: A handful of donors had 5% to 6.5% of their naive CD4 clonotypes in common. Larger estimated richness was generally recorded for naive subsets relative to memory subsets.

As concerns this clone: As yet, its antigen is unknown. Other nucleotide sequences in the sample specify the same CDR3.

Adult Caucasians living in Nashville, Tennessee made up all of the donors. The CDR3 covers 11 residues. The V gene lost 6 bases and the J gene lost 6 bases, with 12 bases spanning the gap. Germline-derived CDR1 and CDR2 are SQVTM and ANQGSEA. Libraries were prepared by immunoSEQ multiplex PCR; TCRdb keeps only in-frame clonotypes and omits some of them. This table has about a million clones, approximately 77% appearing once. The chain links TRBV29-1 to TRBJ2-7, with D possibly being TRBD2 (6 bases). The TCR sequence derives from a man aged 18 to 29 in good health. Some clones in this sample may be carry-over from other donors' samples. Sequencing was done on a sample of memory CD4+ T cells from PBMCs. The sample's subset: CD45RA-negative fraction. The CDR3: CSVGRDREQYF. The DNA for the CDR3 is TGCAGCGTCGGGCGGGACCGCGAGCAGTACTTC.